One and the same sample provided the 30 T cell receptor beta chains below, sequenced in a study of blood T cell repertoires in COVID-19. Produced via immunoSEQ multiplex PCR; TCRdb's table is partial and in-frame only. This table holds 280,000 or so clones, roughly 90% found once. Sequencing was performed on peripheral blood. These receptors were collected from a man between 18 and 29 years old with active or convalescent COVID-19.

The V gene is TRBV10-2, the J gene TRBJ2-7; possibly TRBD1 for D (6 bases). V lost 3 bases to trimming and J lost 7 bases, with 13 bases between them. The CDR3 is made up of 13 amino acids. Germline assignment: CDR1 WSHSY and CDR2 SAAADI. The CDR3 region has the DNA TGCGCCAGCAGTGACTGGGGGCGAAGTGAGCAGTACTTC. It is translated as CASSDWGRSEQYF.

This rearrangement joins TRBV2 to TRBJ1-4; tentative D call: TRBD1 (6 bases). The CDR3 is 15 residues long. The germline V gene has CDR1 SNHLY and CDR2 FYNNEI. V was clipped by 8 bases and J by 8 bases, with 21 bases between them. CDR3 DNA sequence: TGTGCCAGCGCCCCTTCCCGGGGGGCAAGGGAAAAACTGTTTTTT. It yields the protein CASAPSRGAREKLFF.

On this clone itself: The junction departs from the called germline gene at one end, perhaps through a read error. The chain employs TRBV7-9 and TRBJ2-2; possibly TRBD2 for D (5 bases). CDR3 length equals 12 residues. Germline lookup yields CDR1 SEHNR and CDR2 FQNEAQ (reference sequence). The CDR3 region has the DNA TGTGCCAGCAGCTCCCCTCGGAGGACCCAAGGATTT. Translation gives CASSSPRRTQGF.

The rearrangement joins TRBV29-1 to TRBJ2-2; TRBD1 matches at 9 bases. V shed 1 base and J 3 bases; nucleotides not matched to a gene: 3. The CDR3 consists of 15 residues. The germline V gene has CDR1 SQVTM and CDR2 ANQGSEA. The CDR3 loop is CSVEGGTGYTGELFF. Here the CDR3 DNA reads TGCAGCGTTGAAGGGGGGACAGGGTACACCGGGGAGCTGTTTTTT.

J is TRBJ2-3 and V is TRBV2; D ambiguous. The CDR3 contains 15 residues. V lost 3 bases and J lost 0, with 10 bases in between. Germline V gives CDR1 SNHLY, CDR2 FYNNEI. This CDR3 reads CASSDAHRSTDTQYF. CDR3 DNA: TGTGCCAGCAGTGACGCACACCGTAGCACAGATACGCAGTATTTT.

The rearrangement uses TRBV10-3 and TRBJ1-2, with D perhaps matching TRBD1 (5 bases). V gave up 2 bases and J gave up 4 bases, with 11 bases separating them. Germline loops: CDR1 ENHRY, CDR2 SYGVKD. The CDR3 length is 14 residues. CDR3 amino acids: CAISEAGWGYGYTF. CDR3 coding DNA: TGTGCCATCAGTGAGGCAGGGTGGGGCTATGGCTACACCTTC.

The CDR3 DNA reads as TGCGCCAGCAGTGAGTGGAGCGATCAGCCCCAGCATTTT. Translating gives CASSEWSDQPQHF. The rearrangement uses TRBV10-2 and TRBJ1-5; D is undetermined. The germline CDR1 and CDR2 sequences are WSHSY and SAAADI. This CDR3 region has 13 residues. The V gene lost 1 base and the J gene lost 5 bases, with 6 bases spanning the gap.

The V and J genes are TRBV18 and TRBJ2-2; 7 nucleotides align to TRBD1. This CDR3 is 16 amino acids long. Germline-derived CDR1 and CDR2 are KGHSH and LQKENI. With V trimmed by 3 bases and J by 5 bases, 9 bases remained unmatched. Here the CDR3 DNA reads TGTGCCAGCTCACCTCGACAGGGAAGGGAAACCGGGGAGCTGTTTTTT. Protein product: CASSPRQGRETGELFF. The whole variable domain, remainder taken from reference TRBV18 and TRBJ2-2, is NAGVMQNPRHLVRRRGQEARLRCSPMKGHSHVYWYRQLPEEGLKFMVYLQKENIIDESGMPKERFSAEFPKEGPSILRIQQVVRGDSAAYFCASSPRQGRETGELFFGEGSRLTVL.

The rearrangement links TRBV5-4 to TRBJ1-6; D unresolved. This CDR3 comprises 14 residues. Germline V gene lookup returns CDR1 SGHNT and CDR2 YYREEE (reference sequence). The V end was cut by 3 bases, the J end by 8 bases, with 12 bases between. CDR3 amino acids: CASSSEGAHSPLHF. The CDR3 DNA reads TGTGCCAGCAGCTCAGAGGGTGCCCATTCACCCCTCCACTTT. Full variable domain (missing parts from reference TRBV5-4 and TRBJ1-6): ETGVTQSPTHLIKTRGQQVTLRCSSQSGHNTVSWYQQALGQGPQFIFQYYREEENGRGNFPPRFSGLQFPNYSSELNVNALELDDSALYLCASSSEGAHSPLHFGNGTRLTVT.

The chain carries TRBV19 and TRBJ2-3; 8 bases match TRBD2. Trimming cost V 3 bases and J 4 bases; bases outside gene matches: 6. CDR1 and CDR2 from the germline V gene are LNHDA and SQIVND (reference sequence). There are 15 residues in the CDR3. CDR3 sequence reads: CASSMFGGASDTQYF. CDR3 nucleotides: TGTGCCAGTAGTATGTTCGGGGGGGCCTCAGATACGCAGTATTTT.

The chain uses TRBV15 and TRBJ1-2; D uncertain. CDR1 LNHNV and CDR2 YYDKDF come from the germline V gene (reference sequence). V shed 8 bases and J shed 1 base, with 11 bases lying between them. This CDR3 region has 13 residues. The CDR3 coding sequence is TGTGCCACCGCCTGGCGGGGTAACTATGGCTACACCTTC. The encoded protein is CATAWRGNYGYTF.

As DNA, the CDR3 is TGTGCCAGTAACAAGGAGGTTGGCAGGGGGCCATTAATGAACACTGAAGCTTTCTTT. Translation gives CASNKEVGRGPLMNTEAFF. The chain combines TRBV19 with TRBJ1-1, with 8 bases that match TRBD1. V lost 7 bases to trimming and J lost 0 bases; unmatched junction nucleotides: 19. The germline gives CDR1 LNHDA, CDR2 SQIVND (reference sequence). The CDR3 is made up of 19 amino acids.

This sequence joins TRBV13 and TRBJ2-6, with D possibly being TRBD1 (6 bases). The V gene lost 0 bases and the J gene lost 0 bases, with 12 bases spanning the gap. Germline CDR1 PRHDT, CDR2 FYEKMQ (reference sequence). The CDR3 is made up of 18 amino acids. The CDR3 sequence: CASSLGLVGASGANVLTF. The CDR3 DNA follows: TGTGCCAGCAGCTTAGGTCTAGTGGGGGCCTCTGGGGCCAACGTCCTGACTTTC.

This chain links TRBV5-4 with TRBJ2-3, with TRBD2 as a possible D gene (6 bases). This CDR3 region has 15 residues. The V gene lost 2 bases and the J gene lost 4 bases, with 14 bases spanning the gap. Germline assignment: CDR1 SGHNT and CDR2 YYREEE (reference sequence). The CDR3: CASSFATRLSDTQYF. Here the CDR3 DNA reads TGTGCCAGCAGCTTTGCGACTAGGTTGTCAGATACGCAGTATTTT.

This chain links TRBV5-4 with TRBJ1-1; D gene uncertain. Trimming removed 3 bases at V and 3 bases at J, with 9 bases between. The CDR3 has 13 amino acids. The germline CDR1 and CDR2 sequences are SGHNT and YYREEE (reference sequence). CDR3 DNA: TGTGCCAGCAGCTGGGCCAGAGACACTGAAGCTTTCTTT. This codes for CASSWARDTEAFF.

This sequence joins TRBV3-1 (or the pseudogene TRBV3-2) and TRBJ1-1, with D perhaps matching TRBD1 (5 bases). The germline V gene has CDR1 LGHDT and CDR2 YNNKEL (reference sequence). CDR3 length: 16 residues. The V and J ends lost 2 bases and 2 bases respectively, with 15 bases between them. CDR3 sequence (DNA): TGTGCCAGCAGCCAACGAATCAGGACATTAAACACTGAAGCTTTCTTT. As protein: CASSQRIRTLNTEAFF.

This clone was observed a handful of times. CDR3 loop: CAISGPSGNTGELFF. The CDR3 DNA reads TGTGCCATCAGTGGACCGTCGGGGAACACCGGGGAGCTGTTTTTT. The genes are TRBV10-3 and TRBJ2-2; D is unclear. Trimming removed 4 bases from V and 1 base from J, with 10 bases in between. Germline V gene lookup returns CDR1 ENHRY and CDR2 SYGVKD. The CDR3 is 15 amino acids.

A single count supports this clone. V usage is TRBV7-3 and J usage is TRBJ1-1; no clear D gene. Trimming removed 2 bases at V and 6 bases at J, with 13 bases between. Germline lookup yields CDR1 SGHTA and CDR2 FQGTGA. The CDR3 is 14 residues long. The DNA for the CDR3 is TGTGCCAGCAGCTTAGTACCTGGGGAGGCTGAAGCTTTCTTT. Amino acids: CASSLVPGEAEAFF.

V and J are TRBV5-6 and TRBJ1-4; D perhaps matches TRBD1 (6 bases). The CDR3 is 15 residues long. V was pared by 0 bases and J by 8 bases, with 14 bases between. Germline CDR1 and CDR2: SGHDT and YYEEEE. The CDR3 DNA sequence: TGTGCCAGCAGCTTGGTGGGGGCCGTTCTCGAAAAACTGTTTTTT. As protein: CASSLVGAVLEKLFF.

The chain joins TRBV7-3 to TRBJ2-7; a weak D match, TRBD1 (6 bases). Trimming took 5 bases from V and 2 from J, leaving 16 bases between them. The CDR3 sequence is 15 residues long. Germline CDR1 reads SGHTA; CDR2 reads FQGTGA. The CDR3 sequence is CASSPHRDRPYEQYF. The CDR3 DNA is TGTGCCAGCAGCCCCCACAGGGATAGACCCTACGAGCAGTACTTC.

The V and J genes are TRBV29-1 and TRBJ2-7, with TRBD1 matching over 9 bases. The CDR3 spans 13 residues. Germline assignment: CDR1 SQVTM and CDR2 ANQGSEA. V gave up 6 bases and J gave up 5 bases; unmatched junction bases: 8. CDR3: CSVEGTGLNEQYF. In nucleotides, the CDR3 is TGCAGCGTCGAGGGGACAGGGTTAAACGAGCAGTACTTC.

This rearrangement joins TRBV5-4 to TRBJ2-1, with D possibly matching TRBD1 (5 bases). This CDR3 has 15 residues. V was cut by 1 base and J by 6 bases, with 14 bases left in between. Germline V CDR1 and CDR2: SGHNT, YYREEE (reference sequence). CDR3 sequence (DNA): TGTGCCAGCAGCTTGATCCAGGGTGGATTCAATGAGCAGTTCTTC. It specifies CASSLIQGGFNEQFF.

The V and J genes are TRBV27 and TRBJ2-7; weak D call: TRBD2 (6 bases). CDR3 length equals 14 residues. V was shortened by 3 bases and J by 5 bases, with 14 bases between the two germline ends. Germline loops: CDR1 MNHEY, CDR2 SMNVEV (reference sequence). CDR3 coding DNA: TGTGCCAGCAGTTTGGCCAGGGCGGGAAACGAGCAGTACTTC. It codes for CASSLARAGNEQYF.

The rearrangement joins TRBV2 to TRBJ2-1; tentatively, D is TRBD1 (6 bases). V was shortened by 6 bases and J by 0 bases, with 15 bases between the two germline ends. CDR1 and CDR2 (germline): SNHLY, FYNNEI. The CDR3 loop spans 16 amino acids. In nucleotides, the CDR3 is TGTGCCAGCAGCGGGACACCAAGAAGCTCCTACAATGAGCAGTTCTTC. Its protein product is CASSGTPRSSYNEQFF.

The V gene is TRBV7-2, the J gene TRBJ2-3; D perhaps matches TRBD1 (6 bases). There are 16 residues in the CDR3. Per the germline V gene, CDR1 is SGHTA and CDR2 is FQGNSA. Between the trimmed V and J ends, which lost 4 bases and 2 bases, there was a span of 16 bases. The CDR3 loop reads CASSSPPGDNTDTQYF. The DNA of the CDR3 is TGTGCCAGCAGCTCCCCCCCCGGGGACAACACAGATACGCAGTATTTT.

The chain employs TRBV6-5 and TRBJ2-7; 8 bases are shared with TRBD1. Germline values: CDR1 MNHEY, CDR2 SVGAGI. The CDR3 sequence is 14 residues long. The junction had 7 bases not matched to a gene; V was cut back by 7 bases and J by 2 bases. Here the CDR3 DNA reads TGTGCCAGCATGAGGGACAGGAAAACCTACGAGCAGTACTTC. Translation: CASMRDRKTYEQYF.

This chain joins TRBV12-3 or TRBV12-4 and TRBJ1-6; D uncertain. CDR3 size: 13 residues. Trimming pared 1 base from V and 8 bases from J, leaving 6 bases between. The CDR3 here is CASSLVRDSPLHF. Here the CDR3 DNA reads TGTGCCAGCAGTTTAGTACGCGATTCACCCCTCCACTTT.

This clone was seen just once. The rearrangement links TRBV5-6 to TRBJ1-2; D might be TRBD1 (5 bases). This CDR3 contains 14 residues. The ends were cut back, 2 bases at V and 4 bases at J, with 12 bases in the middle. CDR1 and CDR2 (germline): SGHDT, YYEEEE. In DNA form, the CDR3 reads TGTGCCAGCAGCTTCCTCGACAGTCTCTATGGCTACACCTTC. Translating it yields CASSFLDSLYGYTF.

The gene calls are TRBV7-7 and TRBJ2-3, with 7 bases matching TRBD2. Germline CDR1 is SSHAT and CDR2 is FNYEAQ (reference sequence). The CDR3 covers 15 residues. With V trimmed by 1 base and J by 6 bases, 7 bases remained unmatched. The CDR3 nucleotides are TGTGCCAGCAGCTTAGGCGGTGGGGGGGGTGATACGCAGTATTTT. Its translation is CASSLGGGGGDTQYF.

The chain couples TRBV2 to TRBJ1-6; 7 nucleotides line up with TRBD1. V was clipped by 8 bases and J by 8 bases; unmatched bases: 9. The CDR3 is 14 residues long. Germline CDR1 SNHLY, CDR2 FYNNEI. CDR3 protein: CASSPRDSYSPLHF. The CDR3, as DNA: TGTGCCAGCTCCCCCCGGGACAGTTATTCACCCCTCCACTTT. Full variable domain (rest looked up from reference TRBV2 and TRBJ1-6): EPEVTQTPSHQVTQMGQEVILRCVPISNHLYFYWYRQILGQKVEFLVSFYNNEISEKSEIFDDQFSVERPDGSNFTLKIRSTKLEDSAMYFCASSPRDSYSPLHFGNGTRLTVT.